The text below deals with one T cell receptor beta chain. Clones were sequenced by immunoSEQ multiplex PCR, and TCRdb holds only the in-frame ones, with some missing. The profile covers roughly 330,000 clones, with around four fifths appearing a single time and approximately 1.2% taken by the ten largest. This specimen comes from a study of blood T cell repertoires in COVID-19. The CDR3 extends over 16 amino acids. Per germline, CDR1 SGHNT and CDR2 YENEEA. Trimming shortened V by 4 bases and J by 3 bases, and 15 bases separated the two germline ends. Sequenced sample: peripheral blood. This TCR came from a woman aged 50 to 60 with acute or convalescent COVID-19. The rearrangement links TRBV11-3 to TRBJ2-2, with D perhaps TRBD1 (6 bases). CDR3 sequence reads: CASSSAQGRDTGELFF. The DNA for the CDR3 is TGTGCCAGCAGCTCCGCTCAGGGGCGGGACACCGGGGAGCTGTTTTTT. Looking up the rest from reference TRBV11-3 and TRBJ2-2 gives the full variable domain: EAGVVQSPRYKIIEKKQPVAFWCNPISGHNTLYWYLQNLGQGPELLIRYENEEAVDDSQLPKDRFSAERLKGVDSTLKIQPAELGDSAVYLCASSSAQGRDTGELFFGEGSRLTVL.